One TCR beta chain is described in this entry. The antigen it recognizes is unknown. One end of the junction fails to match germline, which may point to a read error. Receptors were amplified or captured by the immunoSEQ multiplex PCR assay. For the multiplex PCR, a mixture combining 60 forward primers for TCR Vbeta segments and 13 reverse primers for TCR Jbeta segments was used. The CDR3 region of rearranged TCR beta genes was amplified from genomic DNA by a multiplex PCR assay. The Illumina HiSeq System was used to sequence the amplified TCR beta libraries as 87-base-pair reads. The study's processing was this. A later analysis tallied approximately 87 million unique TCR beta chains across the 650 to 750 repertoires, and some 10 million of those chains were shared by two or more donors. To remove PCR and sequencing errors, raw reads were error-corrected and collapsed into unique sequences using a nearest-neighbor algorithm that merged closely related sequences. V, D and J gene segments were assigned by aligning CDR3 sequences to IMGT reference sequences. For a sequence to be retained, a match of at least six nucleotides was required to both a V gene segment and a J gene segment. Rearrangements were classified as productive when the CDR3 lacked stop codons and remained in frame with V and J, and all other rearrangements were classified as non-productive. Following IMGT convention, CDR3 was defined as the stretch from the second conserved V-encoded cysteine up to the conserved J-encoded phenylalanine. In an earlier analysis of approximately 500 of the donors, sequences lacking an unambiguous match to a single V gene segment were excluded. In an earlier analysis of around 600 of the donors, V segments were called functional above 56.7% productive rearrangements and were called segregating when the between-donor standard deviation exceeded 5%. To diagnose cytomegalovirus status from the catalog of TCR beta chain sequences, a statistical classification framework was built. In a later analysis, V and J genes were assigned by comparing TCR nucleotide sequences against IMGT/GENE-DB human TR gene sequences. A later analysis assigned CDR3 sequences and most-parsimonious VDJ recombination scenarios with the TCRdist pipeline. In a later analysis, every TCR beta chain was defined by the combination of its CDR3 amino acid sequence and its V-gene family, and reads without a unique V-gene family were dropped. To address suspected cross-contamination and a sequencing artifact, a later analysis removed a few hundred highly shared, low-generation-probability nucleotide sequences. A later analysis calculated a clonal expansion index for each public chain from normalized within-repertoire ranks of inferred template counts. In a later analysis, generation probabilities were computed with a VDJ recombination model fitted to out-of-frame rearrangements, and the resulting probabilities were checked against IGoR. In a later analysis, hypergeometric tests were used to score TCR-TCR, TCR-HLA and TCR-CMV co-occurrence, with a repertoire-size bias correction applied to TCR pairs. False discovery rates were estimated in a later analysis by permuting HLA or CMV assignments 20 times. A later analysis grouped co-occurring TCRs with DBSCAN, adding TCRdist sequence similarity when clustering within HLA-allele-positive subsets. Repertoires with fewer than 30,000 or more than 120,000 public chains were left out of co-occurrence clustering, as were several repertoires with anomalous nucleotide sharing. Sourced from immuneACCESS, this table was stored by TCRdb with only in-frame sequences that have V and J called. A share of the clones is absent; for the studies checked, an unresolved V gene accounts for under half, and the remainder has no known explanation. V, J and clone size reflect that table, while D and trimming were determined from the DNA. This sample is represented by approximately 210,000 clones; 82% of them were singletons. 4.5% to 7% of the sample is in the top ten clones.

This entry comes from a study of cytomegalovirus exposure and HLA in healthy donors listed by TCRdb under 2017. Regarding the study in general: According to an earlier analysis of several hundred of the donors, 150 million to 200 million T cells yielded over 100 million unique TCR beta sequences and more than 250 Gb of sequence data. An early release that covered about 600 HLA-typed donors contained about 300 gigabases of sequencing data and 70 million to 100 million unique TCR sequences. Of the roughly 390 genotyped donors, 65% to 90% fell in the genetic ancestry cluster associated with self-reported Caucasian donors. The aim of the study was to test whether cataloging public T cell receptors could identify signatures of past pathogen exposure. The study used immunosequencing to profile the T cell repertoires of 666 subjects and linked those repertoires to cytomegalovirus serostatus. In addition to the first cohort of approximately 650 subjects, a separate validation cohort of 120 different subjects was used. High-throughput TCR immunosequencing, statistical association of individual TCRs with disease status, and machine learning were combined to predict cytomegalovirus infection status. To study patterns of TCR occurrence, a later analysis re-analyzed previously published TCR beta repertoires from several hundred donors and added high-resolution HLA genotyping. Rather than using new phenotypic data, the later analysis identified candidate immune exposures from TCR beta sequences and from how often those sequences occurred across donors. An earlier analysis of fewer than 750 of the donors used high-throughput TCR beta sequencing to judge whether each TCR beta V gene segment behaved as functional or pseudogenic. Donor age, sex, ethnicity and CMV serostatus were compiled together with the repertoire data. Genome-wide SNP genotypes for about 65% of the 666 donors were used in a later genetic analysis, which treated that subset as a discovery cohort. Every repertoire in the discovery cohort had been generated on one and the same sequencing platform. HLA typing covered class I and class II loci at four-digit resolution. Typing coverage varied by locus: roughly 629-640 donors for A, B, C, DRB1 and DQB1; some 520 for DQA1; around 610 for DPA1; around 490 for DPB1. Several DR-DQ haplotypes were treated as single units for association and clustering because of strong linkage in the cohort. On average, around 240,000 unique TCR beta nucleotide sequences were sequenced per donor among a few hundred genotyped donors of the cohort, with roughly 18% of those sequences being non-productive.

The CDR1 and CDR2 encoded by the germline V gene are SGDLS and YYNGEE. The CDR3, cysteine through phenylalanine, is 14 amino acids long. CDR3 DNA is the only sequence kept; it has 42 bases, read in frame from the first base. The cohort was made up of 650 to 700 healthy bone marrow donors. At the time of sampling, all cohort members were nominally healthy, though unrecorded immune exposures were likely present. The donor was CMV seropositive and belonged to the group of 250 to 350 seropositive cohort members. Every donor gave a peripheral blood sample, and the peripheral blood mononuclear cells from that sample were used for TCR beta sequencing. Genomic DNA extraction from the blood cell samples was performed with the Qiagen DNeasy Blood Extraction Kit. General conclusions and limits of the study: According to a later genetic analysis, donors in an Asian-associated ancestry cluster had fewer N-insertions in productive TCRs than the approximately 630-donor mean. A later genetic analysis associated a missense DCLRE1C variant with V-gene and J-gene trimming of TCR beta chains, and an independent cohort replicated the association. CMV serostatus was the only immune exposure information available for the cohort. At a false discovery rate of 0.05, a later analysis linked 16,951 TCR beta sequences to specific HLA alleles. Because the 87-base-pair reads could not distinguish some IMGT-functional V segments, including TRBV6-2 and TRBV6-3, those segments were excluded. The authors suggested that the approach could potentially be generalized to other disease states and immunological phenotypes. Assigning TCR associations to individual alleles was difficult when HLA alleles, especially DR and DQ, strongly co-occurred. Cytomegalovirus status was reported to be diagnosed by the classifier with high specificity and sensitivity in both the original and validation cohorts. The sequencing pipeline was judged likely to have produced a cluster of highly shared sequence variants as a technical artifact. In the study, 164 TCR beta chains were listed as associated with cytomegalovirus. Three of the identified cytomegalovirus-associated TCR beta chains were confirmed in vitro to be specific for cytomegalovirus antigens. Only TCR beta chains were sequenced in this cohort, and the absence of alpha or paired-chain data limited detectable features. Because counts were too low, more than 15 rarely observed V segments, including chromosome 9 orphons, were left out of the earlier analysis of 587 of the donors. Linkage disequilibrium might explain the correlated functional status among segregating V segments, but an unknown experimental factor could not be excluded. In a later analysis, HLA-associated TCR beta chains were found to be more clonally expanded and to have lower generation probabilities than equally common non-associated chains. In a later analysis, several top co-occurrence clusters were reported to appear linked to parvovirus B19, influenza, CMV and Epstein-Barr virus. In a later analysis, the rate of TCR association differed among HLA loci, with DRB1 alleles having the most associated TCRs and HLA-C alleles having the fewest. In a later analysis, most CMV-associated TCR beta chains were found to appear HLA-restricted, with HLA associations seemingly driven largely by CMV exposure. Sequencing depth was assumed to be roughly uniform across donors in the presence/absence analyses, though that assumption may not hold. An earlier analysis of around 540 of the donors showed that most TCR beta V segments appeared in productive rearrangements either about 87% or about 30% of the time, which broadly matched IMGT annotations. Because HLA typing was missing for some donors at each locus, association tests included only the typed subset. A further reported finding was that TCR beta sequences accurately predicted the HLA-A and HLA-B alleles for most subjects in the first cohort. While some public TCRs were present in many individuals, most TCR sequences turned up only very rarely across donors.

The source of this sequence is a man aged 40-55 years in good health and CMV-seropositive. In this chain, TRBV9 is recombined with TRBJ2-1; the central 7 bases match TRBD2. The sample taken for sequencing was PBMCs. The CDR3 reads CASSYDGGSYEQLF. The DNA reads TGTGCCAGCAGCTATGACGGGGGGAGCTATGAGCAGCTCTTC.